One sample yielded the 23 T cell receptor beta chains listed below, sequenced in a study of siplizumab effects on memory and regulatory T cells. Some clones are missing from TCRdb's copy, which holds only in-frame ones; the method was immunoSEQ multiplex PCR. The table has more than 95,000 clones, approximately 94% seen once. The specimen was CD4+ T cells sorted from blood. These receptors originate from a human donor in good health.

This sequence joins TRBV5-1 and TRBJ2-7, with D possibly being TRBD1 or TRBD2 (5 bases each). The germline CDR1 and CDR2 sequences are SGHRS and YFSETQ. The CDR3 loop spans 14 amino acids. Trimming removed 2 bases from V and 3 bases from J, with 12 bases in between. The CDR3: CASSLTGPYYEQYF. The CDR3, as DNA: TGCGCCAGCAGCTTAACGGGACCTTACTACGAGCAGTACTTC.

The rearrangement joins TRBV29-1 to TRBJ1-1; TRBD1 is a possible D gene (5 bases). Germline CDR1 and CDR2: SQVTM and ANQGSEA. There are 12 residues in the CDR3. Trimming removed 7 bases at V and 0 bases at J, with 9 bases between. The CDR3 is CSAATVNTEAFF. The CDR3 bases are TGCAGCGCCGCGACAGTGAACACTGAAGCTTTCTTT.

The chain carries TRBV5-4 and TRBJ2-5; D remains unclear. The CDR3 covers 14 residues. The V and J ends lost 4 bases and 0 bases respectively, with 10 bases between them. Germline assignment: CDR1 SGHNT and CDR2 YYREEE (reference sequence). CDR3 nucleotide sequence: TGTGCCAGCAGCCCGGACCAGTACCAAGAGACCCAGTACTTC. This gives the protein CASSPDQYQETQYF.

V usage is TRBV27 and J usage is TRBJ2-2; a weak D match, TRBD1 (6 bases). The CDR3 is made up of 14 amino acids. Germline-derived CDR1 and CDR2 are MNHEY and SMNVEV (reference sequence). V gave up 5 bases and J gave up 6 bases, with 13 bases separating them. The CDR3, as DNA: TGTGCCAGCAGTAGTACACAGGGATCCGGGGAGCTGTTTTTT. This sequence encodes CASSSTQGSGELFF.

This clone was seen just once. V gene TRBV5-1 combines with J gene TRBJ2-5; no clear D. Germline values: CDR1 SGHRS, CDR2 YFSETQ. The CDR3 covers 11 residues. V lost 4 bases to trimming and J lost 5 bases, with 6 bases between them. As DNA, the CDR3 is TGCGCCAGCAGCGGGGTGGAGACCCAGTACTTC. It specifies CASSGVETQYF.

This chain connects TRBV20-1 to TRBJ1-2; D may be TRBD1 (5 bases). V lost 4 bases, J lost 2 bases, and 5 bases lay in between. CDR3 length: 11 residues. Germline V lookup: CDR1 DFQATT, CDR2 SNEGSKA (reference sequence). The CDR3 reads CSATGNYGYTF. DNA of the CDR3: TGCAGTGCTACAGGGAACTATGGCTACACCTTC.

The J gene is TRBJ1-2, the V gene TRBV2; tentatively, D is TRBD1 (5 bases). This CDR3 spans 14 amino acids. Trimming stripped 6 bases from V and 2 bases from J, with 13 bases between. In germline, CDR1 is SNHLY, CDR2 FYNNEI. The CDR3 is CASRREGRNYGYTF. In DNA form, the CDR3 reads TGTGCCAGCAGGCGGGAGGGACGGAACTATGGCTACACCTTC.

DNA of the CDR3: TGTGCCAGCAGCCAAGTTGGATCGGGGCTATCAGAAGCTTTCTTT. Translation gives CASSQVGSGLSEAFF. J is TRBJ1-1 and V is TRBV14; a possible D gene is TRBD1 (5 bases). CDR3 length equals 15 residues. V lost 1 base, J lost 8 bases, and 17 bases lay in between. CDR1 SGHDN and CDR2 FVKESK come from the germline V gene.

The rearrangement links TRBV6-1 to TRBJ2-2, with a weak D call TRBD2 (5 bases). From germline, CDR1 is MNHNS and CDR2 SASEGT. The CDR3 contains 14 residues. V was shortened by 9 bases and J by 2 bases, with 13 bases between the two germline ends. The DNA of the CDR3 is TGTGCCAGTTCGGAGGTTTCAAACACCGGGGAGCTGTTTTTT. Amino acids: CASSEVSNTGELFF.

This chain joins TRBV6-5 and TRBJ2-3, with D uncertain. There are 13 residues in the CDR3. Germline values: CDR1 MNHEY, CDR2 SVGAGI. V shed 6 bases and J shed 6 bases, with 13 bases lying between them. The CDR3 DNA reads as TGTGCCAGCAGCTATAGGGCGAGCGATACGCAGTATTTT. The encoded protein is CASSYRASDTQYF.

The J gene is TRBJ2-7, the V gene TRBV9; a possible D gene is TRBD1 (5 bases). Per the germline V gene, CDR1 is SGDLS and CDR2 is YYNGEE. The CDR3 covers 13 residues. Trimming stripped 3 bases from V and 5 bases from J, with 12 bases between. The CDR3 sequence: CASSGQGGNEQYF. The CDR3 bases are TGTGCCAGCAGCGGCCAGGGTGGGAACGAGCAGTACTTC. Using reference TRBV9 and TRBJ2-7 for the parts outside the CDR3, the full variable domain is DSGVTQTPKHLITATGQRVTLRCSPRSGDLSVYWYQQSLDQGLQFLIQYYNGEERAKGNILERFSAQQFPDLHSELNLSSLELGDSALYFCASSGQGGNEQYFGPGTRLTVT.

The rearrangement links TRBV19 to TRBJ1-1; D possibly corresponds to TRBD1 (6 bases). V shed 4 bases and J shed 0 bases, with 9 bases lying between them. The germline V gene has CDR1 LNHDA and CDR2 SQIVND (reference sequence). The CDR3 contains 14 residues. In DNA, the CDR3 is TGTGCCAGTAGTACAGGGGTAATGAACACTGAAGCTTTCTTT. Protein: CASSTGVMNTEAFF.

The rearrangement uses TRBV5-5 and TRBJ1-2; D not resolved. V lost 4 bases, J lost 7 bases, and 14 bases lay in between. The germline gives CDR1 SGHKS, CDR2 YYEKEE (reference sequence). This CDR3 is built from 13 residues. This CDR3 is CASSNADIGGYTF. CDR3 DNA: TGTGCCAGCAGCAACGCCGACATCGGTGGCTACACCTTC.

This chain connects TRBV5-4 to TRBJ2-3; TRBD1 agrees at 11 bases. This CDR3 comprises 15 residues. CDR1 SGHNT and CDR2 YYREEE come from the germline V gene (reference sequence). With V trimmed by 2 bases and J by 3 bases, 2 bases remained unmatched. CDR3 sequence (DNA): TGTGCCAGCAGCTTAGGACAGGGGGCGACAGATACGCAGTATTTT. This sequence encodes CASSLGQGATDTQYF.

The chain carries TRBV9 and TRBJ2-2; a possible D gene is TRBD2 (5 bases). The length of the CDR3 is 13 residues. Germline V gene sequence: CDR1 SGDLS, CDR2 YYNGEE. Trimming removed 3 bases at V and 5 bases at J, with 8 bases between. CDR3 sequence: CASSASWTGELFF. The CDR3 DNA reads TGTGCCAGCAGCGCTAGCTGGACCGGGGAGCTGTTTTTT.

The chain recombines TRBV6-1 with TRBJ1-1; D unclear. The V gene's germline CDR1 is MNHNS and CDR2 SASEGT. This CDR3 is 14 amino acids long. Trimming removed 10 bases from V and 8 bases from J, with 23 bases in between. Written as DNA, the CDR3 is TGTGCCACCCATTCACTAACAGCGACAAGGGAAGCTTTCTTT. It specifies CATHSLTATREAFF.

The rearrangement uses TRBV4-2 and TRBJ2-3, with D possibly TRBD2 on 7 matching bases. V shed 4 bases and J shed 2 bases, with 13 bases lying between them. The CDR3 is 15 residues long. Germline CDR1 reads LGHNA; CDR2 reads YNFKEQ. In DNA, the CDR3 is TGTGCCAGCAGCCGGGGGGGCAGGAACACAGATACGCAGTATTTT. Its translation is CASSRGGRNTDTQYF.

This chain uses TRBV5-1 with TRBJ2-3; D is unclear. The germline V gene has CDR1 SGHRS and CDR2 YFSETQ. The CDR3 runs to 13 residues. Trimming took 7 bases from V and 0 from J, leaving 9 bases between them. The CDR3 region is CASLKSSTDTQYF. CDR3 bases: TGCGCCAGCCTGAAAAGTAGCACAGATACGCAGTATTTT.

This clone was recorded once. CDR3 coding DNA: TGTGCCTGGAGTGTCATCAAGGGCGAGCAGTACTTC. It translates to CAWSVIKGEQYF. This chain connects TRBV30 to TRBJ2-7; D is uncertain. The CDR3 length is 12 residues. Trimming stripped 0 bases from V and 6 bases from J, with 9 bases between. CDR1 is GTSNPN and CDR2 is SVGIG in the germline V gene (reference sequence).

The chain is built from TRBV6-5 and TRBJ2-1; weak D call: TRBD2 (5 bases). The CDR3 runs to 12 residues. V was shortened by 4 bases and J by 13 bases, with 14 bases between the two germline ends. The germline gives CDR1 MNHEY, CDR2 SVGAGI. CDR3 amino acids: CASSLTTGEQFF. In DNA form, the CDR3 reads TGTGCCAGCAGTTTAACTACCGGGGAACAGTTCTTC.

The chain recombines TRBV6-5 with TRBJ1-1; perhaps TRBD1 as D (5 bases). Germline-derived CDR1 and CDR2 are MNHEY and SVGAGI. Trimming removed 6 bases from V and 1 base from J, with 15 bases in between. This CDR3 has 15 amino acids. The CDR3 here is CASRVVGTANTEAFF. The CDR3 bases are TGTGCCAGCAGGGTTGTTGGGACCGCGAACACTGAAGCTTTCTTT.

J is TRBJ2-2 and V is TRBV9; D remains unclear. Germline loops: CDR1 SGDLS, CDR2 YYNGEE. Between the trimmed V and J ends, which lost 0 bases and 6 bases, there was a span of 12 bases. There are 15 residues in the CDR3. The CDR3 region is CASSVAVSPSGELFF. CDR3 bases: TGTGCCAGCAGCGTAGCTGTCTCCCCGTCCGGGGAGCTGTTTTTT.

This chain uses TRBV9 with TRBJ1-5, with unresolved D. With 1 base removed from V and 5 bases from J, the gap between germline ends came to 10 bases. The CDR3 has 14 residues. Germline CDR1 and CDR2: SGDLS and YYNGEE. The CDR3 DNA sequence: TGTGCCAGCAGCGTAAGGCAGCCCCATCAGCCCCAGCATTTT. This translates into CASSVRQPHQPQHF.